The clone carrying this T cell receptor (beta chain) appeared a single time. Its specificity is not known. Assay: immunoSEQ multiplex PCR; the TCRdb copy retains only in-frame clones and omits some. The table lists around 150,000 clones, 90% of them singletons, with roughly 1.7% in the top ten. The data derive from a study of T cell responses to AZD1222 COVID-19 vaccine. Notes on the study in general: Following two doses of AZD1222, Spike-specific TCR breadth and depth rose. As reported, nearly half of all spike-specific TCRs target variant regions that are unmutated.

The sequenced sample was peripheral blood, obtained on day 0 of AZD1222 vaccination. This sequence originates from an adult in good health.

DNA for the CDR3: TGTGCCACCAGCAGGGCCGGGACTCTAACGGGTGAAAAACTGTTTTTT. Residues: CATSRAGTLTGEKLFF. The chain combines TRBV15 with TRBJ1-4, with TRBD1 as a possible D gene (5 bases). Germline V gene sequence: CDR1 LNHNV, CDR2 YYDKDF (reference sequence). Between the trimmed V and J ends, which lost 3 bases and 7 bases, there was a span of 18 bases. This CDR3 is 16 amino acids long.